These T cell receptor beta chains were read from a single sample in a study of T cell repertoires in cytomegalovirus infection. MiXCR, run by TCRdb on the reads, gives a single entry per CDR3 protein. This sample has about 770,000 distinct CDR3 sequences, with roughly 29% found just once. For these TCRs, the target antigens are not known. The source material was cultured CD8+ T cells from PBMCs, sampled from culture after CMV antigen stimulation. All receptors come from a human donor in good health (CMV status not recorded). Some clones in this sample may be carry-over from other donors' samples. Each CDR3 is given with its conserved first and last residue. Fields, in order: clone size, V gene, CDR3 length, J gene, CDR3 protein. Part of the rows lack a size; the others show once, few, many or a class for expanded clones.

clone_size: NA; v_call: TRBV24-1; cdr3_length: 14; j_call: TRBJ1-1; cdr3_aa: CATSDGQGYTEAFF
clone_size: NA; v_call: TRBV6-6; cdr3_length: 15; j_call: TRBJ1-2; cdr3_aa: CASSYGTGENYGYTF
clone_size: NA; v_call: TRBV15; cdr3_length: 15; j_call: TRBJ2-4; cdr3_aa: CATRATGLAKNIQYF
clone_size: few; v_call: TRBV29-1; cdr3_length: 12; j_call: TRBJ2-7; cdr3_aa: CSVEGPRYEQYF
clone_size: NA; v_call: TRBV5-1; cdr3_length: 13; j_call: TRBJ1-5; cdr3_aa: CASRLRWDQPQHF
clone_size: many; v_call: TRBV27; cdr3_length: 15; j_call: TRBJ1-6; cdr3_aa: CASSPRDRVNSPLHF
clone_size: few; v_call: TRBV27; cdr3_length: 16; j_call: TRBJ2-2; cdr3_aa: CASSLGPLALTGELFF
clone_size: NA; v_call: TRBV6-4; cdr3_length: 14; j_call: TRBJ1-5; cdr3_aa: CASRSGMGNQPQHF
clone_size: NA; v_call: TRBV7-9; cdr3_length: 16; j_call: TRBJ2-2; cdr3_aa: CVSSSDRGLDTGELFF
clone_size: few; v_call: TRBV12-3/TRBV12-4; cdr3_length: 14; j_call: TRBJ2-3; cdr3_aa: CASNFGGPTDTQYF
clone_size: NA; v_call: TRBV7-2; cdr3_length: 17; j_call: TRBJ1-5; cdr3_aa: CASSSPGWTGGNQPQHF
clone_size: NA; v_call: TRBV25-1; cdr3_length: 14; j_call: TRBJ1-2; cdr3_aa: CASTMTGVGYGYTF
clone_size: NA; v_call: TRBV28; cdr3_length: 14; j_call: TRBJ2-1; cdr3_aa: CASIGRGTYNEQFF
clone_size: many; v_call: TRBV6-5; cdr3_length: 15; j_call: TRBJ2-5; cdr3_aa: CASSYEGGGGETQYF
clone_size: NA; v_call: TRBV14; cdr3_length: 18; j_call: TRBJ2-6; cdr3_aa: CASRSIRGPSSGANVLTF
clone_size: many; v_call: TRBV7-6; cdr3_length: 16; j_call: TRBJ2-3; cdr3_aa: CASRGALAGEADTQYF
clone_size: NA; v_call: TRBV7-9; cdr3_length: 13; j_call: TRBJ1-1; cdr3_aa: CASTPPANTEAFF
clone_size: NA; v_call: TRBV6-6; cdr3_length: 12; j_call: TRBJ2-5; cdr3_aa: CASTQTGETQYF
clone_size: NA; v_call: TRBV27; cdr3_length: 16; j_call: TRBJ2-5; cdr3_aa: CASSPVGLGPQETQYF
clone_size: many; v_call: TRBV12-3/TRBV12-4; cdr3_length: 15; j_call: TRBJ1-1; cdr3_aa: CASSPLGSFRTEAFF
clone_size: few; v_call: TRBV10-2; cdr3_length: 13; j_call: TRBJ2-7; cdr3_aa: CASSEGRPYEQYF
clone_size: NA; v_call: TRBV4-1; cdr3_length: 18; j_call: TRBJ1-4; cdr3_aa: CASSQLPGQGKDNEKLFF
clone_size: few; v_call: TRBV20-1; cdr3_length: 16; j_call: TRBJ1-1; cdr3_aa: CSARDWELLMNTEAFF
clone_size: few; v_call: TRBV15; cdr3_length: 12; j_call: TRBJ2-1; cdr3_aa: CATRGTLGEQFF
clone_size: few; v_call: TRBV6-1; cdr3_length: 15; j_call: TRBJ1-2; cdr3_aa: CASRIKGHVNYGYTF
clone_size: NA; v_call: TRBV29-1; cdr3_length: 13; j_call: TRBJ1-1; cdr3_aa: CSVPQGLNTEAFF
clone_size: NA; v_call: TRBV5-1; cdr3_length: 13; j_call: TRBJ2-5; cdr3_aa: CASSWTVEETQYF
clone_size: NA; v_call: TRBV25-1; cdr3_length: 18; j_call: TRBJ2-2; cdr3_aa: CASSEYFPRRGDTGELFF
clone_size: few; v_call: TRBV9; cdr3_length: 15; j_call: TRBJ2-3; cdr3_aa: CASSDLYWGADTQYF
clone_size: few; v_call: TRBV7-7; cdr3_length: 12; j_call: TRBJ2-1; cdr3_aa: CASSSNRGSQFF
clone_size: few; v_call: TRBV5-6; cdr3_length: 13; j_call: TRBJ2-7; cdr3_aa: CASSLGASPQQYF
clone_size: NA; v_call: TRBV5-1; cdr3_length: 15; j_call: TRBJ2-7; cdr3_aa: CASSSNPGEPYEQYF
clone_size: few; v_call: TRBV6-2/TRBV6-3; cdr3_length: 16; j_call: TRBJ1-4; cdr3_aa: CASRIRRAATNEKLFF
clone_size: many; v_call: TRBV11-2; cdr3_length: 15; j_call: TRBJ2-1; cdr3_aa: CASSTGQGSFDEQFF
clone_size: NA; v_call: TRBV20-1; cdr3_length: 14; j_call: TRBJ1-1; cdr3_aa: CSARDTDRHTEAFF
clone_size: few; v_call: TRBV7-9; cdr3_length: 14; j_call: TRBJ2-1; cdr3_aa: CASNADREGNEQFF
clone_size: few; v_call: TRBV4-1; cdr3_length: 15; j_call: TRBJ2-3; cdr3_aa: CASSQPSMGTDTQYF
clone_size: few; v_call: TRBV7-9; cdr3_length: 14; j_call: TRBJ1-1; cdr3_aa: CASSPPPRNTEAFF
clone_size: NA; v_call: TRBV4-1; cdr3_length: 15; j_call: TRBJ2-1; cdr3_aa: CASSQATTRNNEQFF
clone_size: few; v_call: TRBV6-5; cdr3_length: 12; j_call: TRBJ2-7; cdr3_aa: CASSSGTIEQYF
clone_size: NA; v_call: TRBV24-1; cdr3_length: 16; j_call: TRBJ2-1; cdr3_aa: CATSDRNRGSYNEQFF
clone_size: NA; v_call: TRBV27; cdr3_length: 13; j_call: TRBJ1-5; cdr3_aa: CASSLWKGQPQHF
clone_size: NA; v_call: TRBV4-1; cdr3_length: 17; j_call: TRBJ1-5; cdr3_aa: CASSQYLQGDGNQPQHF
clone_size: few; v_call: TRBV20-1; cdr3_length: 15; j_call: TRBJ1-1; cdr3_aa: CSAPEMKQQNTEAFF
clone_size: few; v_call: TRBV11-3; cdr3_length: 13; j_call: TRBJ2-1; cdr3_aa: CASSYRVNNEQFF
clone_size: NA; v_call: TRBV19; cdr3_length: 13; j_call: TRBJ1-3; cdr3_aa: CASSDEGALTPCF
clone_size: few; v_call: TRBV4-3; cdr3_length: 16; j_call: TRBJ2-3; cdr3_aa: CASSQRTSGDADTQYF